What follows are 5 T cell receptor beta chains derived from one specimen sequenced in a study of blood T cell repertoires in COVID-19. The assay was immunoSEQ multiplex PCR, and TCRdb's table has in-frame clones only and misses some. Of 100,000 to 130,000 clones in the sample, around 83% were seen once. Sequencing was performed on peripheral blood. Source of these receptors: a man between 65 and 79 years old with acute or convalescent COVID-19.

The chain uses TRBV6-5 and TRBJ2-2; 7 nucleotides agree with TRBD1. The V segment lost 4 bases and the J segment 5 bases; nucleotides outside the gene matches: 4. Germline-derived CDR1 and CDR2 are MNHEY and SVGAGI. The CDR3 is made up of 14 amino acids. This CDR3 reads CASSLRGRTGELFF. The CDR3 DNA follows: TGTGCCAGCAGTTTAAGGGGGCGAACCGGGGAGCTGTTTTTT.

V usage is TRBV5-1 and J usage is TRBJ2-3; 7 positions match TRBD2. CDR1 and CDR2 from the germline V gene are SGHRS and YFSETQ. J was trimmed by 7 bases and V by 0 bases; bases with no gene match: 5. The CDR3 covers 14 residues. CDR3 in amino acids: CASSLVGDYNTQYF. The CDR3 nucleotides are TGCGCCAGCAGCTTGGTGGGGGACTATAATACGCAGTATTTT. The whole variable domain, filled in from reference TRBV5-1 and TRBJ2-3, reads KAGVTQTPRYLIKTRGQQVTLSCSPISGHRSVSWYQQTPGQGLQFLFEYFSETQRNKGNFPGRFSGRQFSNSRSEMNVSTLELGDSALYLCASSLVGDYNTQYFGPGTRLTVL.

The chain has TRBV6-5 and TRBJ2-1; 14 bases map to TRBD2. The germline V gene encodes CDR1 MNHEY and CDR2 SVGAGI. Unmatched junction bases numbered 8, after V lost 7 bases and J lost 9 bases. This CDR3 has 15 residues. The DNA of the CDR3 is TGTGCCAGCAAGAGGACTAGCGGGGGGCCTGGTGAGCAGTTCTTC. Translating it yields CASKRTSGGPGEQFF.

This chain links TRBV6-5 with TRBJ1-2; D not certain. The CDR3 length is 14 residues. Per germline, CDR1 MNHEY and CDR2 SVGAGI. Deletions cut 2 bases from V and 8 bases from J, with 15 bases between. The CDR3 spells CASSYTTLTGGYTF. DNA of the CDR3: TGTGCCAGCAGTTACACCACCCTAACGGGGGGCTACACCTTC.

This clone appeared a few times. The rearrangement links TRBV7-2 to TRBJ2-3; the match to TRBD2 covers 14 bases. The CDR3 has 17 amino acids. CDR1 is SGHTA, CDR2 FQGNSA, per germline. V was clipped by 0 bases and J by 9 bases; unmatched bases: 8. The CDR3 DNA follows: TGTGCCAGCAGCTTAGCGCTGAGGACTAGCGGGGGGATCACGCAGTATTTT. Translated, it gives CASSLALRTSGGITQYF.